These 32 T cell receptor beta chains originate from one sample sequenced in a study of CD8 T cells in ankylosing spondylitis. Findings and limits, study-wide: Typical of ankylosing spondylitis blood, it appeared, was a TCR beta motif of about eight highly homologous variants.

TCRdb analysed the 5' RACE reads with MiXCR anew, one entry per CDR3 protein. The table includes under 950,000 distinct CDR3 sequences, 15% to 20% detected once. For these receptors, no antigen is known. The material sequenced was blood, either unsorted or a sorted T cell fraction (not recorded which). The receptors here all came from a male donor with ankylosing spondylitis.

The J gene is TRBJ2-5, the V gene TRBV5-6; 10 positions match TRBD2. Trimming at V came to 0 bases and at J to 5 bases, leaving 4 bases not matched to a gene. The CDR3 runs to 15 residues. Germline V gene data show CDR1 as SGHDT and CDR2 as YYEEEE. CDR3 loop: CASSLAASGSETQYF. The CDR3, as DNA: TGTGCCAGCAGCTTGGCAGCTAGCGGGAGTGAGACCCAGTACTTC.

This chain joins TRBV5-1 and TRBJ2-3, with 8 bases that match TRBD1. The germline CDR1 and CDR2 sequences are SGHRS and YFSETQ. CDR3 size: 17 residues. J was trimmed by 0 bases and V by 1 base; bases with no gene match: 7. CDR3 bases: TGCGCCAGCAGCTTGCCTTCGACAGGGGCTAGCACAGATACGCAGTATTTT. This sequence encodes CASSLPSTGASTDTQYF.

V usage is TRBV5-4 and J usage is TRBJ2-2; TRBD2 agrees at 8 bases. The CDR3 consists of 16 residues. Trimming cost V 1 base and J 3 bases; bases outside gene matches: 5. CDR1 and CDR2 from the germline V gene are SGHNT and YYREEE (reference sequence). Here the CDR3 DNA reads TGTGCCAGCAGCTTGTCTGGACTAGCCTACACCGGGGAGCTGTTTTTT. As protein: CASSLSGLAYTGELFF.

This clonotype was observed a handful of times. The V and J genes are TRBV4-1 and TRBJ2-3; 8 bases are a match to TRBD2. Germline V CDR1 and CDR2: MGHRA, YSYEKL. This CDR3 contains 15 residues. V gave up 4 bases and J gave up 7 bases; unmatched junction bases: 10. CDR3 in amino acids: CASSLAGTSQHTQYF. For the CDR3, the DNA is TGCGCCAGCAGCCTAGCCGGGACTAGTCAGCATACGCAGTATTTT.

This clonotype appeared many times. The chain carries TRBV5-6 and TRBJ2-5; TRBD2 matches at 7 bases. V dropped 4 bases and J dropped 7; count of bases not matched to a gene: 10. Germline CDR1 is SGHDT and CDR2 is YYEEEE. This CDR3 is 14 amino acids long. CDR3 DNA sequence: TGTGCCAGCAGCGGGGGACTAAAGGCGGGGACCCAGTACTTC. Its translation: CASSGGLKAGTQYF.

The chain carries TRBV27 and TRBJ2-3; 7 nucleotides line up with TRBD2. Germline trimming cut 4 bases from V and 4 bases from J; bases unmatched to any gene: 8. CDR3 size: 15 residues. Germline V CDR1 and CDR2: MNHEY, SMNVEV (reference sequence). This CDR3 reads CASSYAGVGPDTQYF. Written as DNA, the CDR3 is TGTGCCAGCAGTTATGCGGGAGTCGGTCCAGATACGCAGTATTTT.

This clonotype has ten or more counts. V usage is TRBV29-1 and J usage is TRBJ2-1; D not resolved. Between the trimmed V and J ends, which lost 7 bases and 1 base, there was a span of 8 bases. Looked up from germline, CDR1 is SQVTM and CDR2 is ANQGSEA. The CDR3 is 12 amino acids. CDR3 nucleotide sequence: TGCAGCGGTAAGAAATCCTACAATGAGCAGTTCTTC. Amino acids: CSGKKSYNEQFF.

V gene TRBV6-1 combines with J gene TRBJ2-7; TRBD2 aligns across 9 bases. CDR3 length equals 14 residues. CDR1 and CDR2 (germline): MNHNS, SASEGT. With V trimmed by 7 bases and J by 4 bases, 8 bases remained unmatched. The CDR3 protein is CASKTGTSSYEQYF. CDR3 DNA: TGTGCCAGCAAAACCGGGACTAGCTCGTACGAGCAGTACTTC.

This clonotype was seen repeatedly, ten times or more. The CDR3 region is CASLEGRSYNEQFF. As DNA, the CDR3 is TGTGCCAGCCTCGAGGGGCGCTCCTACAATGAGCAGTTCTTC. The rearrangement joins TRBV12-3 or TRBV12-4 to TRBJ2-1; TRBD1 or TRBD2 may be the D gene (5 bases each). This CDR3 is 14 amino acids long. V was cut by 8 bases and J by 0 bases, with 11 bases left in between.

The gene calls are TRBV5-1 and TRBJ2-3, with 9 bases that match TRBD2. The junction had 3 bases not matched to a gene; V was cut back by 6 bases and J by 4 bases. The CDR3 contains 13 residues. Germline V gene data show CDR1 as SGHRS and CDR2 as YFSETQ. DNA for the CDR3: TGCGCCAGCACACTAGCGGGCGCAGATACGCAGTATTTT. Translated, it gives CASTLAGADTQYF. Complete variable domain (other parts from reference TRBV5-1 and TRBJ2-3): KAGVTQTPRYLIKTRGQQVTLSCSPISGHRSVSWYQQTPGQGLQFLFEYFSETQRNKGNFPGRFSGRQFSNSRSEMNVSTLELGDSALYLCASTLAGADTQYFGPGTRLTVL.

This clonotype was observed a handful of times. For the CDR3, the DNA is TGTGCCATCAGTGAGTCGATGGGCGGCATGGATCGGAGTTGGTTAGGATACGAGCAGTACTTC. As protein: CAISESMGGMDRSWLGYEQYF. V is TRBV10-3 and J is TRBJ2-7; D unresolved. The germline V gene encodes CDR1 ENHRY and CDR2 SYGVKD. V shed 0 bases and J shed 4 bases, with 31 bases lying between them. This CDR3 spans 21 amino acids.

The chain carries TRBV7-9 and TRBJ2-5; the match to TRBD2 covers 7 bases. Per germline, CDR1 SEHNR and CDR2 FQNEAQ (reference sequence). This CDR3 contains 12 residues. Trimming removed 11 bases from V and 1 base from J; junction bases left unmatched: 4. The CDR3 loop reads CACKRGQETQYF. In nucleotides, the CDR3 is TGTGCCTGCAAGCGGGGCCAAGAGACCCAGTACTTC.

The chain uses TRBV7-3 and TRBJ2-2, with 7 bases aligning to TRBD1. This CDR3 has 16 residues. The germline V gene encodes CDR1 SGHTA and CDR2 FQGTGA. After removal of 4 bases from V and 1 base from J, the junction contained 6 bases not matched to a gene. The CDR3 bases are TGTGCCAGCAGCTCCACGGCAGGGGGGAACACCGGGGAGCTGTTTTTT. Amino acids: CASSSTAGGNTGELFF. Full variable domain (outside the CDR3, taken from reference TRBV7-3 and TRBJ2-2): GAGVSQTPSNKVTEKGKYVELRCDPISGHTALYWYRQSLGQGPEFLIYFQGTGAADDSGLPNDRFFAVRPEGSVSTLKIQRTERGDSAVYLCASSSTAGGNTGELFFGEGSRLTVL.

There are a few counts of this clonotype. CDR3 protein: CASRGVAYEQYF. CDR3 bases: TGTGCCAGCAGGGGGGTCGCCTACGAGCAGTACTTC. This chain joins TRBV6-1 and TRBJ2-7; D tentatively fits TRBD1 or TRBD2 (5 bases each). Trimming removed 6 bases at V and 2 bases at J, with 8 bases between. There are 12 residues in the CDR3. Germline-derived CDR1 and CDR2 are MNHNS and SASEGT.

This clonotype was picked up a small number of times. V and J are TRBV20-1 and TRBJ2-7; 7 bases line up with TRBD2. The CDR3 extends over 15 amino acids. Germline V gene sequence: CDR1 DFQATT, CDR2 SNEGSKA (reference sequence). Trimming removed 5 bases from V and 3 bases from J; junction bases left unmatched: 13. Here the CDR3 DNA reads TGCAGTGCTGGGTTACGGGAGGCACGACGCTACGAGCAGTACTTC. Its protein is CSAGLREARRYEQYF.

The chain has TRBV6-1 and TRBJ2-4; no firm D call. V gave up 6 bases and J gave up 2 bases, with 17 bases separating them. CDR3 length: 16 residues. Germline CDR1 reads MNHNS; CDR2 reads SASEGT. This CDR3 reads CASSPTGRSSKNIQYF. In nucleotides, the CDR3 is TGTGCCAGCAGCCCAACCGGCAGGTCATCCAAAAACATTCAGTACTTC.

Notes on this clonotype: A read error may account for a junction end that differs from germline. The chain employs TRBV3-1 and TRBJ1-4; D uncertain. Looked up from germline, CDR1 is LGHDT and CDR2 is YNNKEL (reference sequence). This CDR3 is 15 amino acids long. CDR3 bases: TGTGCCAGCTGCCAGTACGAGGCTCGTAATGAAAAACTGTTTTTT. It encodes CASCQYEARNEKLFF.

The chain has TRBV12-3 or TRBV12-4 and TRBJ2-3, with D perhaps TRBD1 (6 bases). This CDR3 is built from 15 residues. V was clipped by 5 bases and J by 3 bases, with 15 bases between them. The CDR3 DNA follows: TGTGCCAGCAGTCCTAGGACAGAACTGACAGATACGCAGTATTTT. Translated, it gives CASSPRTELTDTQYF.

This clonotype was counted only a few times. The chain links TRBV20-1 to TRBJ2-3; D might be TRBD1 (6 bases). V dropped 0 bases and J dropped 5 bases, with 15 bases sitting between them. Per the germline V gene, CDR1 is DFQATT and CDR2 is SNEGSKA (reference sequence). CDR3 size: 15 residues. This CDR3 is CSARDGNTGKDTQYF. Here the CDR3 DNA reads TGCAGTGCTAGAGATGGAAATACAGGGAAAGATACGCAGTATTTT.

This clonotype was observed many times. This CDR3 is CASRRDSLYNEQFF. CDR3 nucleotides: TGTGCCAGCAGAAGGGACAGCCTCTACAATGAGCAGTTCTTC. The chain has TRBV12-3 or TRBV12-4 and TRBJ2-1; the match to TRBD1 covers 7 bases. The ends lost 6 bases at V and 3 bases at J; junction bases unmatched: 5. This CDR3 is 14 amino acids long.

This clonotype was seen only a few times. The chain employs TRBV25-1 and TRBJ2-7, with 10 bases lining up with TRBD1. Trimming at V came to 0 bases and at J to 2 bases, leaving 1 base not matched to a gene. Germline CDR1 MGHDK, CDR2 SYGVNS. There are 15 residues in the CDR3. This CDR3 is CASSEYGTGAYEQYF. CDR3 in DNA: TGTGCCAGCAGTGAATATGGGACAGGGGCCTACGAGCAGTACTTC.

This clonotype showed up just a few times. The rearrangement links TRBV27 to TRBJ2-7, with no clear D. The V and J ends lost 6 bases and 6 bases respectively, with 18 bases between them. This CDR3 spans 14 amino acids. Per the germline V gene, CDR1 is MNHEY and CDR2 is SMNVEV (reference sequence). CDR3 in DNA: TGTGCCAGCAGCCCAACCTCCACTAAAAGCGAGCAGTACTTC. This encodes CASSPTSTKSEQYF.

A few counts support this clonotype. The V call is TRBV6-4, the J call TRBJ1-5; tentatively, D is TRBD1 (5 bases). The germline gives CDR1 MRHNA, CDR2 SNTAGT. CDR3 length: 14 residues. V was clipped by 4 bases and J by 10 bases, with 17 bases between them. The CDR3 DNA follows: TGTGCCAGCAGTGGTCCCAGCGGGGACCAACCCCAGCATTTT. Its protein product is CASSGPSGDQPQHF.

The chain combines TRBV3-1 with TRBJ2-1; perhaps TRBD2 as D (5 bases). This CDR3 is 15 amino acids long. Germline V gene lookup returns CDR1 LGHDT and CDR2 YNNKEL (reference sequence). The V gene lost 2 bases and the J gene lost 0 bases, with 8 bases spanning the gap. CDR3 sequence (DNA): TGTGCCAGCAGCCAACCGGGGAGCTCCTACAATGAGCAGTTCTTC. It translates to CASSQPGSSYNEQFF.

The rearrangement joins TRBV9 to TRBJ1-6; D perhaps matches TRBD1 (6 bases). Germline CDR1 and CDR2: SGDLS and YYNGEE. The CDR3 length is 15 residues. The V gene lost 4 bases and the J gene lost 8 bases, with 16 bases spanning the gap. The CDR3 region is CASSTGPRSDSPLHF. The CDR3 DNA is TGTGCCAGCAGCACAGGGCCCCGGTCGGATTCACCCCTCCACTTT.

V gene TRBV12-3 or TRBV12-4 combines with J gene TRBJ1-1; D ambiguous. Trimming stripped 8 bases from V and 3 bases from J, with 19 bases between. The CDR3 runs to 15 residues. The CDR3 reads CASGYGLSEDTEAFF. CDR3 in DNA: TGTGCCAGCGGATATGGACTGTCCGAGGACACTGAAGCTTTCTTT.

This sequence joins TRBV4-2 and TRBJ2-1; 9 positions match TRBD1. The CDR3 loop spans 16 amino acids. Unmatched junction bases numbered 3, after V lost 3 bases and J lost 0 bases. Germline V lookup: CDR1 LGHNA, CDR2 YNFKEQ. This CDR3 is CASSHTGGSSYNEQFF. CDR3 bases: TGTGCCAGCAGCCACACAGGGGGCAGCTCCTACAATGAGCAGTTCTTC.

At least ten counts were recorded for this clonotype. The chain is built from TRBV5-1 and TRBJ1-1; D might be TRBD1 (5 bases). CDR1 and CDR2 (germline): SGHRS, YFSETQ. V lost 3 bases, J lost 1 base, and 13 bases lay in between. CDR3 length: 15 residues. The CDR3 protein is CASSSAGNPNTEAFF. The CDR3 region has the DNA TGCGCCAGCAGCTCCGCAGGGAACCCGAACACTGAAGCTTTCTTT.

The chain carries TRBV7-8 and TRBJ2-1, with TRBD2 matching 10 bases. CDR1 is SGHVS, CDR2 FQNEAQ, per germline. This CDR3 is built from 16 residues. V lost 4 bases to trimming and J lost 4 bases; unmatched junction nucleotides: 7. This CDR3 reads CASSWTLAGAYNEQFF. The CDR3, as DNA: TGTGCCAGCAGCTGGACTCTAGCGGGGGCGTACAATGAGCAGTTCTTC. The entire variable domain, with the rest obtained from reference TRBV7-8 and TRBJ2-1, is as follows: GAGVSQSPRYKVAKRGQDVALRCDPISGHVSLFWYQQALGQGPEFLTYFQNEAQLDKSGLPSDRFFAERPEGSVSTLKIQRTQQEDSAVYLCASSWTLAGAYNEQFFGPGTRLTVL.

The V and J genes are TRBV6-2 or TRBV6-3 and TRBJ2-5; D is possibly TRBD1 (6 bases). V lost 4 bases to trimming and J lost 0 bases, with 6 bases between them. The CDR3 is 13 residues long. Germline V gives CDR1 MNHEY, CDR2 SVGEGT. The chain's CDR3 is CASSWDNQETQYF. The CDR3, as DNA: TGTGCCAGCAGTTGGGACAACCAAGAGACCCAGTACTTC.

This rearrangement joins TRBV16 to TRBJ1-3; D uncertain. This CDR3 has 13 amino acids. The V end was cut by 0 bases, the J end by 4 bases, with 4 bases between. Germline V gives CDR1 KGHSY, CDR2 FQNENV. The CDR3 DNA reads TGTGCCAGCAGCCAATCGGAGGGAAACACCATATATTTT. Protein: CASSQSEGNTIYF.

This clonotype was seen at least ten times. V gene TRBV20-1 combines with J gene TRBJ2-3, with D maybe TRBD2 (7 bases). The germline gives CDR1 DFQATT, CDR2 SNEGSKA (reference sequence). Trimming took 6 bases from V and 3 from J, leaving 13 bases between them. The CDR3 is 13 amino acids. CDR3 sequence: CSARGASTDTQYF. CDR3 bases: TGCAGTGCCCGGGGGGCCTCTACAGATACGCAGTATTTT.